This T cell receptor (beta chain) was sequenced for a study of blood T cell repertoires in COVID-19. In germline, CDR1 is SEHNR, CDR2 FQNEAQ (reference sequence). V lost 5 bases and J lost 2; bases outside the gene matches: 6. The length of the CDR3 is 15 residues. In the authors' workflow: Amplification of reference gene primers provided the estimated nucleated cell counts. Assay: immunoSEQ multiplex PCR; the TCRdb copy retains only in-frame clones and omits some. V and J calls and clone size are those listed in that table; D and trimming were worked out from the DNA. The sample has under 450,000 clones, about 89% seen once.

This TCR came from a man aged 30-40 years who had recovered from COVID-19. This rearrangement joins TRBV7-9 to TRBJ1-5; 7 bases line up with TRBD1. The sequenced sample was PBMCs or T cells enriched from blood (not recorded which). The CDR3 region has the DNA TGTGCCAGCAGCGACGACAGGGTACGCAATCAGCCCCAGCATTTT. Translation gives CASSDDRVRNQPQHF.